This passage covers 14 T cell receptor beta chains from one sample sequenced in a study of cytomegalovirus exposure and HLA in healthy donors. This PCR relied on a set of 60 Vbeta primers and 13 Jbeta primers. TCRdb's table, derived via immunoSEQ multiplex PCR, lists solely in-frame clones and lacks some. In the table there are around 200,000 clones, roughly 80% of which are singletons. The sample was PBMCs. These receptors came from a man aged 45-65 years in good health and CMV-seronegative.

The CDR3 reads CASSSPGTSPYEQYF. CDR3 nucleotides: TGTGCCAGCAGTTCACCCGGGACTTCCCCTTACGAGCAGTACTTC. This chain joins TRBV28 and TRBJ2-7; D perhaps matches TRBD2 (6 bases). Trimming left V 4 bases short and J 4 bases short, with 17 bases between. Germline CDR1 and CDR2: MDHEN and SYDVKM. The length of the CDR3 is 15 residues.

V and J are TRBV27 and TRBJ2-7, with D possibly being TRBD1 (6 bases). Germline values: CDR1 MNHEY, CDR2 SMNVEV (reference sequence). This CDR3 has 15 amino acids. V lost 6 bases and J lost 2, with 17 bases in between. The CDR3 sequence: CASSPGTNLPYEQYF. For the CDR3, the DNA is TGTGCCAGCAGCCCTGGGACAAATTTACCCTACGAGCAGTACTTC.

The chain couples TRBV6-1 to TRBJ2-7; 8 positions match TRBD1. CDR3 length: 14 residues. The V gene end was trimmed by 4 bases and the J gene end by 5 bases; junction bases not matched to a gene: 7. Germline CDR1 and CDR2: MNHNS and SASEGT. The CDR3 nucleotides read TGTGCCAGCAGTGTACAGGGGGTTGTCGACGAGCAGTACTTC. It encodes CASSVQGVVDEQYF.

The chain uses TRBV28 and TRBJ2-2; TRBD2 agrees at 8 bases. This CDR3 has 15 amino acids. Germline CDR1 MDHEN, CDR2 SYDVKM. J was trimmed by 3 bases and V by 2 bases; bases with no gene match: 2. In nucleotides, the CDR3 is TGTGCCAGCAGTTTAGGCGGGAGGTACACCGGGGAGCTGTTTTTT. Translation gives CASSLGGRYTGELFF.

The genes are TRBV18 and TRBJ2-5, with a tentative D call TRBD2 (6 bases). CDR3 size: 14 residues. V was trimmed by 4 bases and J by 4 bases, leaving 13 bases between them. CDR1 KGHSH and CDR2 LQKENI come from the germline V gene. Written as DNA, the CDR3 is TGTGCCAGCTCACGGACGGAGGGATCAGAGACCCAGTACTTC. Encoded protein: CASSRTEGSETQYF.

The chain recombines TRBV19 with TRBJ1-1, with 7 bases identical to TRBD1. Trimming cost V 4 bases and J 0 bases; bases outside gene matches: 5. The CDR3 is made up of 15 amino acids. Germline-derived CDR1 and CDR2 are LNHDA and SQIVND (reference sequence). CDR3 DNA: TGTGCCAGTAGTAGTGGGACAGTCATGAACACTGAAGCTTTCTTT. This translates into CASSSGTVMNTEAFF.

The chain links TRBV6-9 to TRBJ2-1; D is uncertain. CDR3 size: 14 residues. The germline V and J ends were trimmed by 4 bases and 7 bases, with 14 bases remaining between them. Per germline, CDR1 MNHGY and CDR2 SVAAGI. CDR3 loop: CASSCTPTGNEQFF. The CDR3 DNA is TGTGCCAGCAGTTGTACGCCCACGGGTAATGAGCAGTTCTTC.

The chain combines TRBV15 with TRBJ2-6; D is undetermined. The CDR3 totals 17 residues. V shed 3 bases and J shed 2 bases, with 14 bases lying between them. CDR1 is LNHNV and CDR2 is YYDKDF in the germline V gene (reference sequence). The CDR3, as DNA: TGTGCCACCAGCAGGGGCGACCAACCCCCTGGGGCCAACGTCCTGACTTTC. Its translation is CATSRGDQPPGANVLTF.

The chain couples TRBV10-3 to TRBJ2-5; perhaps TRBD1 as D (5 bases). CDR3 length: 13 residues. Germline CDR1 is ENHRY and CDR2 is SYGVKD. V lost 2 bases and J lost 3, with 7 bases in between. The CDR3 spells CAISEGAKETQYF. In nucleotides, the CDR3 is TGTGCCATCAGTGAGGGGGCAAAAGAGACCCAGTACTTC.

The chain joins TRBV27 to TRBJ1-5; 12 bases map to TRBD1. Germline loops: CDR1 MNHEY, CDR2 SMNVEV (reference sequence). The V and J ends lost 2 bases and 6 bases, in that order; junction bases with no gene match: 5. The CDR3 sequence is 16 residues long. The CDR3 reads CASSLLPGQGAQPQHF. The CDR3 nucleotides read TGTGCCAGCAGTTTACTTCCGGGACAGGGGGCTCAGCCCCAGCATTTT.

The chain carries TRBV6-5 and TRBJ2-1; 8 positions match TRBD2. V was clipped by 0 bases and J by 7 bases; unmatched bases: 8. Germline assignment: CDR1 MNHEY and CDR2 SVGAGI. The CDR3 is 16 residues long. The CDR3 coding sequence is TGTGCCAGCAGTTACTCTCCCAGCGGGAGATCAAATGAGCAGTTCTTC. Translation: CASSYSPSGRSNEQFF.

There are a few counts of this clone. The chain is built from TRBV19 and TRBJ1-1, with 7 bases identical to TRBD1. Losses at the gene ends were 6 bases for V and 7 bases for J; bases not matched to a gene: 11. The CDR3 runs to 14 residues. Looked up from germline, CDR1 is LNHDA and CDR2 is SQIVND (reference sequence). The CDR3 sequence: CASRYRGLGGEAFF. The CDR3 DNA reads TGTGCCAGTAGATACAGGGGTCTAGGAGGTGAAGCTTTCTTT. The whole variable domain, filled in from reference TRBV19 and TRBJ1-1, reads DGGITQSPKYLFRKEGQNVTLSCEQNLNHDAMYWYRQDPGQGLRLIYYSQIVNDFQKGDIAEGYSVSREKKESFPLTVTSAQKNPTAFYLCASRYRGLGGEAFFGQGTRLTVV.

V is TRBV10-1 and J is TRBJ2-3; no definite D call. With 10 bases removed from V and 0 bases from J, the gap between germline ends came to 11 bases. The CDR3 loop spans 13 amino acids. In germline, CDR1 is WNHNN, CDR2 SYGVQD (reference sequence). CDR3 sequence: CATSRGSTDTQYF. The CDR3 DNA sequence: TGCGCCACCTCCCGAGGAAGCACAGATACGCAGTATTTT.

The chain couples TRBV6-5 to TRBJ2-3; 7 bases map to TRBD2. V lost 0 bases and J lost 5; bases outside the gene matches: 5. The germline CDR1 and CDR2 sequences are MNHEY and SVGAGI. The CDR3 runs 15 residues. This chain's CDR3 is CASSYSRGRGDTQYF. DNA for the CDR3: TGTGCCAGCAGTTACTCGAGAGGGAGGGGAGATACGCAGTATTTT.